This T cell receptor beta chain was profiled in a study of shared T cell receptors in the human thymus. The table came from immunoSEQ multiplex PCR; TCRdb's copy has only in-frame clones and leaves some out. Of approximately 660,000 clones in the sample, 88% are singletons; the top ten hold roughly 0.0097%. The same specimen was also included in a second study, on human thymus T cells. That paper adds: Thymic TCR repertoires of unrelated people reportedly overlapped highly.

Sample: thymocytes. This receptor was identified in a boy in the first two years of life with a congenital heart defect.

The CDR3 region is CASSYRDRGKNTEAFF. The CDR3 nucleotides are TGTGCCAGCAGTTACCGGGACAGGGGTAAGAACACTGAAGCTTTCTTT. The chain is built from TRBV6-6 and TRBJ1-1, with 10 bases aligning to TRBD1. The CDR3 covers 16 residues. Germline-derived CDR1 and CDR2 are MNHNY and SVGAGI (reference sequence). V shed 2 bases and J 1 base; nucleotides not matched to a gene: 4.